This T cell receptor (beta chain) was identified during a study of vaccination and CD4 T cells after COVID-19. Study-level background: The post-COVID sampling time was a median 101 days after diagnosis, ranging from 35 to 161.

Treatment: 10-day PBMC culture with coronavirus spike peptide pools or control peptides (ViraFEST assay). As regards this clonotype: The antigen is not known.

The Oncomine TCR Beta short-read assay sequenced DNA from cultured CD4+ T cells. MiXCR was run by TCRdb on the PCR reads, yielding one entry per CDR3 protein. The sample records more than 3,000 distinct CDR3 sequences, roughly 70% being singletons. V was cut by 2 bases and J by 6 bases, with 22 bases left in between. This CDR3 contains 18 residues. Germline values: CDR1 MNHNS, CDR2 SASEGT. This receptor was identified in a human donor who had recovered from COVID-19. The chain is built from TRBV6-1 and TRBJ1-4; weak D call: TRBD1 (6 bases). The source material was CD4+ T cells from blood, cultured in vitro. The CDR3 DNA sequence: TGTGCCAGCAGTGAAATTCTTAGGAGTGCAGGGGTGGATGAAAAACTGTTTTTT. Translation gives CASSEILRSAGVDEKLFF.